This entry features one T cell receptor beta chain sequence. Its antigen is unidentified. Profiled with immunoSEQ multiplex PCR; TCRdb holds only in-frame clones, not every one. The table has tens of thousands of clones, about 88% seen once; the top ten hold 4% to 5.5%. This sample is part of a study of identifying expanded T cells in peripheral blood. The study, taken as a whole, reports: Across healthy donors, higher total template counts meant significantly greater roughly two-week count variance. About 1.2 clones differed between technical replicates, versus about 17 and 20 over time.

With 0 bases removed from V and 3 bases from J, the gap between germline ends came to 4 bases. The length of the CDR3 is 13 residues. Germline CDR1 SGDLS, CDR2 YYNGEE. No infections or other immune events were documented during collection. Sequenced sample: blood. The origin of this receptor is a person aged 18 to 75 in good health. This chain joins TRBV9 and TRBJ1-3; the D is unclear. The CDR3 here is CASSVGSGNTIYF. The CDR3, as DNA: TGTGCCAGCAGCGTAGGAAGTGGAAACACCATATATTTT.